Each of the 22 T cell receptor beta chains below was sequenced from the same sample in a study of CD8 T cells in Susac syndrome. Random hexamers served to reverse transcribe roughly 0.5 to 1 ug RNA. TCRdb re-called the immunoSEQ multiplex PCR reads with MiXCR, one entry per CDR3 protein. The sample includes about 150,000 distinct CDR3 sequences, approximately 94% of them seen just once. Material for sequencing was CD4+ T cells from PBMCs. These receptors were obtained from a human donor with Susac syndrome.

The chain couples TRBV24-1 to TRBJ2-5; 15 positions match TRBD2. CDR1 is KGHDR, CDR2 SFDVKD, per germline. This CDR3 region has 18 residues. Germline trimming cut 3 bases from V and 2 bases from J; bases unmatched to any gene: 6. In DNA form, the CDR3 reads TGTGCCACCAGTGATGGGACTAGCGGGGGGTACTCTCAAGAGACCCAGTACTTC. Its protein is CATSDGTSGGYSQETQYF.

The chain employs TRBV7-2 and TRBJ2-2; no definite D call. The CDR3 contains 16 residues. Germline-derived CDR1 and CDR2 are SGHTA and FQGNSA. The V end was cut by 5 bases, the J end by 3 bases, with 16 bases between. CDR3 coding DNA: TGTGCCAGCAGCCTTACCGGTCAGATATACACCGGGGAGCTGTTTTTT. It yields the protein CASSLTGQIYTGELFF.

The chain joins TRBV7-2 to TRBJ2-2, with TRBD2 matching 12 bases. After removal of 5 bases from V and 3 bases from J, the junction contained 7 bases not matched to a gene. The germline CDR1 and CDR2 sequences are SGHTA and FQGNSA. The CDR3 extends over 17 amino acids. CDR3: CASSLRGLAGYTGELFF. DNA for the CDR3: TGTGCCAGCAGCCTACGCGGACTAGCGGGGTACACCGGGGAGCTGTTTTTT.

To note about this clonotype: An end of the junction differs from the germline gene, which may be a read error. The chain is built from TRBV7-7 and TRBJ1-1; D is ambiguous. Germline-derived CDR1 and CDR2 are SSHAT and FNYEAQ (reference sequence). This CDR3 is 13 amino acids long. The CDR3 spells CASSLDRDTEAFF. DNA for the CDR3: TGTGCTAGCAGCTTAGATAGGGACACTGAAGCTTTCTTT. Complete variable domain (other parts from reference TRBV7-7 and TRBJ1-1): GAGVSQSPRYKVTKRGQDVTLRCDPISSHATLYWYQQALGQGPEFLTYFNYEAQPDKSGLPSDRFSAERPEGSISTLTIQRTEQRDSAMYRCASSLDRDTEAFFGQGTRLTVV.

Remarks on this clonotype: The junction shows a germline mismatch at one end, possibly a read error. The chain carries TRBV5-1 and TRBJ1-1; the D is unclear. Germline loops: CDR1 SGHRS, CDR2 YFSETQ. This CDR3 spans 14 amino acids. DNA for the CDR3: TGCGCCAGCAGCTCCGGACCGCCTTCCCCTGAGGCTTTCTTT. It translates to CASSSGPPSPEAFF.

The genes are TRBV5-1 and TRBJ2-1, with 8 bases aligning to TRBD2. Germline assignment: CDR1 SGHRS and CDR2 YFSETQ. CDR3 length: 14 amino acids. V trimming: 1 base; J trimming: 6 bases; junction bases outside the gene matches: 3. The CDR3 DNA follows: TGCGCCAGCAGCTTGAGCGGGGGCAGCAATGAGCAGTTCTTC. Amino acids: CASSLSGGSNEQFF.

The rearrangement uses TRBV20-1 and TRBJ2-5, with TRBD2 identical over 8 bases. CDR1 DFQATT and CDR2 SNEGSKA come from the germline V gene (reference sequence). This CDR3 region has 13 residues. The CDR3 coding sequence is TGCGGGGGGGGACTGGGACTAGAGGAGACCCAGTACTTC. This sequence encodes CGGGLGLEETQYF.

J is TRBJ2-3 and V is TRBV12-3 or TRBV12-4; possible D gene TRBD2, 6 bases. CDR3 length: 15 amino acids. Trimming pared 5 bases from V and 3 bases from J, leaving 15 bases between. CDR3 sequence reads: CASSPLSGITDTQYF. CDR3 coding DNA: TGTGCCAGCAGTCCGCTTAGCGGCATAACAGATACGCAGTATTTT.

This clonotype has just one count. The CDR3 protein is CASSPGGPRPEAFF. CDR3 bases: TGTGCCAGCAGCCCAGGGGGCCCCCGCCCTGAAGCTTTCTTT. This chain joins TRBV3-1 and TRBJ1-1, with TRBD1 identical over 8 bases. V was pared by 4 bases and J by 6 bases, with 7 bases of the junction left unmatched. CDR1 and CDR2 (germline): LGHDT, YNNKEL (reference sequence). There are 14 residues in the CDR3.

Only a few counts were recorded for this clonotype. The chain recombines TRBV28 with TRBJ1-5, with D tentatively TRBD1 (6 bases). The CDR3 contains 14 residues. Germline CDR1 and CDR2: MDHEN and SYDVKM. The V and J ends lost 3 bases and 2 bases respectively, with 8 bases between them. The CDR3 bases are TGTGCCAGCAGTTTTGCAGGGGGCAATCAGCCCCAGCATTTT. Protein product: CASSFAGGNQPQHF.

The chain is built from TRBV12-3 or TRBV12-4 and TRBJ2-1, with TRBD2 matching over 12 bases. The CDR3 spans 15 residues. J lost 10 bases, V lost 2 bases, and 6 bases had no gene match. CDR3 coding DNA: TGTGCCAGCAGTTTAAGACTAGCGGGAGTCCGGGAGCAGTTCTTC. Residues: CASSLRLAGVREQFF.

The chain joins TRBV27 to TRBJ1-1; 10 nucleotides match TRBD1. The CDR3 consists of 14 residues. The trim removed 7 bases at V and 2 bases at J, leaving 4 bases unmatched. Germline lookup yields CDR1 MNHEY and CDR2 SMNVEV (reference sequence). The CDR3 DNA reads TGTGCCAGCACCCGACAGGGGGCCAACACTGAAGCTTTCTTT. It yields the protein CASTRQGANTEAFF.

The V gene is TRBV29-1, the J gene TRBJ2-1; 7 bases fit TRBD2. With V trimmed by 5 bases and J by 6 bases, 4 bases remained unmatched. Germline CDR1 and CDR2: SQVTM and ANQGSEA. CDR3 length: 12 residues. CDR3 residues: CSVRRERNEQFF. For the CDR3, the DNA is TGCAGCGTTCGGCGGGAGCGCAATGAGCAGTTCTTC.

The V call is TRBV12-3 or TRBV12-4, the J call TRBJ2-5; no firm D call. This CDR3 spans 15 amino acids. Trimming shortened V by 3 bases and J by 1 base, and 12 bases separated the two germline ends. CDR3 nucleotides: TGTGCCAGCAGTTTTGGTCAGGTCCTCCAAGAGACCCAGTACTTC. It translates to CASSFGQVLQETQYF.

The chain couples TRBV2 to TRBJ2-7, with D hard to call. The CDR3 spans 11 residues. V lost 7 bases and J 3 bases, leaving 7 bases between the germline ends. Germline V CDR1 and CDR2: SNHLY, FYNNEI. CDR3 in amino acids: CASTSSYEQYF. The CDR3 DNA sequence: TGTGCCAGCACCTCTAGCTACGAGCAGTACTTC.

V and J are TRBV20-1 and TRBJ2-5, with D perhaps matching TRBD2 (5 bases). CDR1 and CDR2 (germline): DFQATT, SNEGSKA (reference sequence). The CDR3 totals 13 residues. V gave up 4 bases and J gave up 4 bases, with 13 bases separating them. CDR3 in DNA: TGCAGTGCTACTAGGACTGGTCTAGAGACCCAGTACTTC. It encodes CSATRTGLETQYF.

The gene calls are TRBV3-1 and TRBJ2-2; the D is unclear. The CDR3 sequence is 14 residues long. Germline-derived CDR1 and CDR2 are LGHDT and YNNKEL (reference sequence). V was pared by 0 bases and J by 4 bases, with 6 bases between. CDR3 DNA: TGTGCCAGCAGCCAAGATTTCTCCACCGGGGAGCTGTTTTTT. It codes for CASSQDFSTGELFF.

This chain connects TRBV15 to TRBJ1-4; no clear D gene. Germline CDR1 reads LNHNV; CDR2 reads YYDKDF (reference sequence). Between the trimmed V and J ends, which lost 1 base and 4 bases, there was a span of 4 bases. This CDR3 region has 13 residues. The CDR3 DNA follows: TGTGCCACCAGCAGAGTGGGTAATGAAAAACTGTTTTTT. This gives the protein CATSRVGNEKLFF.

About this clonotype itself: An end of the junction does not agree with germline; a read error may underlie this. The chain joins TRBV18 to TRBJ2-2; D might be TRBD2 (5 bases). CDR1 KGHSH and CDR2 LQKENI come from the germline V gene. CDR3 length equals 13 residues. The CDR3 sequence is CASSPPGSGELFF. The CDR3, as DNA: TGTGCCAGCTCCCCACCGGGGAGCGGGGAGCTGTTTTTT.

The V call is TRBV5-4, the J call TRBJ2-2, with D maybe TRBD2 (6 bases). Germline V gives CDR1 SGHNT, CDR2 YYREEE (reference sequence). V gave up 0 bases and J gave up 7 bases, with 13 bases separating them. CDR3 length equals 15 residues. CDR3 in amino acids: CASSLESGLDGELFF. The CDR3 DNA sequence: TGTGCCAGCAGCTTGGAATCGGGACTTGACGGGGAGCTGTTTTTT.

V gene TRBV4-1 combines with J gene TRBJ2-1; 12 nucleotides match TRBD2. Germline assignment: CDR1 MGHRA and CDR2 YSYEKL. Losses at the gene ends were 1 base for V and 9 bases for J; bases not matched to a gene: 10. This CDR3 contains 17 residues. The CDR3 region is CASSQAPRTSGVGEQFF. CDR3 nucleotides: TGCGCCAGCAGCCAAGCCCCTCGGACTAGCGGGGTGGGTGAGCAGTTCTTC.

The chain combines TRBV2 with TRBJ1-2; possible D gene TRBD1, 5 bases. Trimming stripped 7 bases from V and 0 bases from J, with 12 bases between. This CDR3 has 14 residues. Per the germline V gene, CDR1 is SNHLY and CDR2 is FYNNEI. The CDR3 nucleotides are TGTGCCAGCACGGGGGACCGAGCTAACTATGGCTACACCTTC. This translates into CASTGDRANYGYTF.